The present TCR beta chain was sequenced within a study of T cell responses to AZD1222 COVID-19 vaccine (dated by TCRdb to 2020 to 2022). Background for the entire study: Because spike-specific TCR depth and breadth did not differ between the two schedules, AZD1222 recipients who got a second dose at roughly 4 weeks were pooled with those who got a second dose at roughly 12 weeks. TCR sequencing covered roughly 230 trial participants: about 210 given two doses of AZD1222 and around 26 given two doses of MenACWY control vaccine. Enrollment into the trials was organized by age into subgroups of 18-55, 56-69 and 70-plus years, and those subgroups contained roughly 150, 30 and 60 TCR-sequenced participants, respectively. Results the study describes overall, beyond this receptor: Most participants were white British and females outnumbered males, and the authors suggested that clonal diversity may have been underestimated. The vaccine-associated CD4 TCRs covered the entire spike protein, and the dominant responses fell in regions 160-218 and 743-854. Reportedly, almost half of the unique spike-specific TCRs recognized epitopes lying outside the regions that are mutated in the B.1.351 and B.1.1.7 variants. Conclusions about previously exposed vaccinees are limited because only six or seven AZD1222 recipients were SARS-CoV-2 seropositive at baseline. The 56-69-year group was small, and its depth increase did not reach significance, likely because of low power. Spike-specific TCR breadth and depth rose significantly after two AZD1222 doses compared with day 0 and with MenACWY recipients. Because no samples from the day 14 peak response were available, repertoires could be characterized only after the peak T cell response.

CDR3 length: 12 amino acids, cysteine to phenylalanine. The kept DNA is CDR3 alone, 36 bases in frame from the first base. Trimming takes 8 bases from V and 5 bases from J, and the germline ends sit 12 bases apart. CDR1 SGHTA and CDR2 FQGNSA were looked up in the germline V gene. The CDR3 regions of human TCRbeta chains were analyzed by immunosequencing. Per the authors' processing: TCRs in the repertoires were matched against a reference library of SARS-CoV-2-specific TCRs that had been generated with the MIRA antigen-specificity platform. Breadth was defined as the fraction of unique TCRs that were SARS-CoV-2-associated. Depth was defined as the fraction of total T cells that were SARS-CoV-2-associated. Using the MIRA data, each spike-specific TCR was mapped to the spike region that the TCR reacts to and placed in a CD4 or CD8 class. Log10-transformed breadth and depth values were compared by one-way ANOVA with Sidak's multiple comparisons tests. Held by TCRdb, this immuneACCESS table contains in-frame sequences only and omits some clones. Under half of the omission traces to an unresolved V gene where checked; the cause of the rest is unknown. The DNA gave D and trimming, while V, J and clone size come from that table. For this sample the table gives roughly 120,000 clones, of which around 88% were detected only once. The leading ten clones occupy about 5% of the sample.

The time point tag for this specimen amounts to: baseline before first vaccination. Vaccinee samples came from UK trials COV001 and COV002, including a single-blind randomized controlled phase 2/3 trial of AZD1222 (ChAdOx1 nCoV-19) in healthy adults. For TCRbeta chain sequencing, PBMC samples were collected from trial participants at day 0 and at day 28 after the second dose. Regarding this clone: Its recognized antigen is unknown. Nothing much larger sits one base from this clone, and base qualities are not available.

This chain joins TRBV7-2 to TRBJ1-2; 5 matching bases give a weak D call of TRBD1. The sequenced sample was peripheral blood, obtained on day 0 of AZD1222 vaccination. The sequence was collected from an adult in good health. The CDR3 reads CASAIQAYGYTF. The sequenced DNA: TGTGCCAGCGCCATACAGGCATATGGCTACACCTTC.